The 14 T cell receptor beta chains below all came from one sample that was sequenced in a study of blood T cell repertoires in COVID-19 (dated by TCRdb to 2018 to 2020). The protocol used for the library was the immunoSEQ multiplex PCR assay. Drawn from immuneACCESS, this table holds only the in-frame rearrangements with V and J called that TCRdb kept. Clones are partly lost; checked studies trace under half to an unresolved V gene and leave the rest unexplained. Recorded for this sample are over 400,000 clones; approximately 88% of them occurred a single time. The ten largest clones capture roughly 7.3% of the sample. The sequenced sample consisted of peripheral blood. The receptor set was obtained from a woman aged 50 to 60 with COVID-19, enrolled during active disease.

V usage is TRBV6-1 and J usage is TRBJ1-1; 7 bases align to TRBD1. V was clipped by 7 bases and J by 11 bases; unmatched bases: 13. Germline values: CDR1 MNHNS, CDR2 SASEGT. The CDR3 is 13 amino acids. CDR3: CASTSDRSRGAFF. CDR3 DNA sequence: TGTGCCAGCACTTCGGACAGGTCGAGGGGGGCTTTCTTT.

The chain combines TRBV6-6 with TRBJ1-5, with 7 bases identical to TRBD1. CDR3 length: 15 amino acids. After removal of 5 bases from V and 3 bases from J, the junction contained 7 bases not matched to a gene. Per the germline V gene, CDR1 is MNHNY and CDR2 is SVGAGI (reference sequence). CDR3 protein: CASSPRDRLNQPQHF. The CDR3 bases are TGTGCCAGCAGTCCCCGGGACAGACTCAATCAGCCCCAGCATTTT.

The V and J genes are TRBV14 and TRBJ2-3; no clear D. Trimming removed 10 bases at V and 6 bases at J, with 14 bases between. CDR3 length: 12 amino acids. The germline V gene encodes CDR1 SGHDN and CDR2 FVKESK. The DNA for the CDR3 is TGTGCCACAACTCTCGCCGGTGATACGCAGTATTTT. It translates to CATTLAGDTQYF.

This rearrangement joins TRBV4-1 to TRBJ2-1, with 7 bases matching TRBD1. The CDR3 is 15 residues long. The J segment lost 4 bases and the V segment lost 1 base, leaving 4 bases of the junction unmatched. Per germline, CDR1 MGHRA and CDR2 YSYEKL. The CDR3 DNA reads TGCGCCAGCAGCCAAGCCGGGACAGTTTACAATGAGCAGTTCTTC. Encoded protein: CASSQAGTVYNEQFF.

This sequence joins TRBV7-8 and TRBJ1-1; TRBD1 is a possible D gene (6 bases). V was shortened by 1 base and J by 11 bases, with 17 bases between the two germline ends. CDR3 size: 14 residues. Germline V gene data show CDR1 as SGHVS and CDR2 as FQNEAQ. The CDR3 here is CASSLGYQNRAAFF. In nucleotides, the CDR3 is TGTGCCAGCAGCTTAGGTTATCAGAACAGGGCGGCTTTCTTT. Full variable domain (outside the CDR3, taken from reference TRBV7-8 and TRBJ1-1): GAGVSQSPRYKVAKRGQDVALRCDPISGHVSLFWYQQALGQGPEFLTYFQNEAQLDKSGLPSDRFFAERPEGSVSTLKIQRTQQEDSAVYLCASSLGYQNRAAFFGQGTRLTVV.

The chain has TRBV18 and TRBJ1-4; 8 nucleotides align to TRBD1. This CDR3 spans 13 amino acids. Germline CDR1 is KGHSH and CDR2 is LQKENI. Trimming removed 6 bases from V and 5 bases from J; junction bases left unmatched: 2. DNA of the CDR3: TGTGCCAGCTCGTGGACAGGGAATGAAAAACTGTTTTTT. Its translation: CASSWTGNEKLFF.

In its sample, this clone was seen a few times. The J gene is TRBJ1-5, the V gene TRBV6-5; D is unclear. Germline V CDR1 and CDR2: MNHEY, SVGAGI. The CDR3 loop spans 12 amino acids. Trimming removed 7 bases at V and 4 bases at J, with 8 bases between. CDR3 in amino acids: CASKSSNQPQHF. In DNA, the CDR3 is TGTGCCAGCAAGAGTAGTAATCAGCCCCAGCATTTT.

J is TRBJ2-3 and V is TRBV19; TRBD1 agrees at 7 bases. V shed 7 bases, J shed 3 bases, and the junction held 13 bases outside the gene matches. The CDR3 contains 16 residues. Germline CDR1 reads LNHDA; CDR2 reads SQIVND (reference sequence). The CDR3 coding sequence is TGTGCCAGTACAGACGACAGGGCTACTATTACAGATACGCAGTATTTT. This encodes CASTDDRATITDTQYF.

The rearrangement links TRBV28 to TRBJ2-7; TRBD2 matches 8 bases. J lost 9 bases, V lost 6 bases, and 13 bases had no gene match. The CDR3 spans 14 residues. Germline values: CDR1 MDHEN, CDR2 SYDVKM. DNA of the CDR3: TGTGCCAGCAGAAACCCCTCCGGGGGGGAGAGGCAGTACTTC. Its protein product is CASRNPSGGERQYF.

The CDR3 nucleotides read TGTGCCGGATCCCGCCAACGAAACGGGGATGGCTACACCTTC. This encodes CAGSRQRNGDGYTF. The rearrangement links TRBV19 to TRBJ1-2; D unresolved. Germline V lookup: CDR1 LNHDA, CDR2 SQIVND (reference sequence). The V end lost 11 bases, the J end lost 6 bases, and 22 bases lay between the germline ends. CDR3 length: 14 residues. The full variable domain, in which reference TRBV19 and TRBJ1-2 provide the parts outside the CDR3, is DGGITQSPKYLFRKEGQNVTLSCEQNLNHDAMYWYRQDPGQGLRLIYYSQIVNDFQKGDIAEGYSVSREKKESFPLTVTSAQKNPTAFYLCAGSRQRNGDGYTFGSGTRLTVV.

This chain links TRBV11-1 with TRBJ2-7; 8 bases are a match to TRBD1. This CDR3 contains 15 residues. CDR1 SGHAT and CDR2 FQDESV come from the germline V gene (reference sequence). V shed 1 base and J 3 bases; nucleotides not matched to a gene: 5. The CDR3 here is CASSLEQGGNYEQYF. Written as DNA, the CDR3 is TGTGCCAGCAGCTTAGAACAGGGGGGAAACTACGAGCAGTACTTC.

The rearrangement uses TRBV10-3 and TRBJ2-7; 9 bases align to TRBD1. CDR1 is ENHRY and CDR2 is SYGVKD in the germline V gene. The ends lost 4 bases at V and 4 bases at J; junction bases unmatched: 5. The CDR3 loop spans 14 amino acids. CDR3 sequence: CAISGETGGYEQYF. Written as DNA, the CDR3 is TGTGCCATCAGTGGAGAGACAGGGGGATACGAGCAGTACTTC.

This rearrangement joins TRBV29-1 to TRBJ1-2, with 8 bases identical to TRBD1. The CDR3 extends over 10 amino acids. V dropped 6 bases and J dropped 7; count of bases not matched to a gene: 1. The germline V gene has CDR1 SQVTM and CDR2 ANQGSEA. The CDR3 sequence: CSVDRVGYTF. CDR3 bases: TGCAGCGTGGACAGGGTTGGCTACACCTTC.

The genes are TRBV2 and TRBJ1-5; D is possibly TRBD1 (5 bases). Trimming removed 0 bases from V and 1 base from J, with 10 bases in between. The CDR3 has 16 amino acids. Germline-derived CDR1 and CDR2 are SNHLY and FYNNEI. In DNA form, the CDR3 reads TGTGCCAGCAGTGAAGCGGGGACTTGGAGCAATCAGCCCCAGCATTTT. The encoded protein is CASSEAGTWSNQPQHF.